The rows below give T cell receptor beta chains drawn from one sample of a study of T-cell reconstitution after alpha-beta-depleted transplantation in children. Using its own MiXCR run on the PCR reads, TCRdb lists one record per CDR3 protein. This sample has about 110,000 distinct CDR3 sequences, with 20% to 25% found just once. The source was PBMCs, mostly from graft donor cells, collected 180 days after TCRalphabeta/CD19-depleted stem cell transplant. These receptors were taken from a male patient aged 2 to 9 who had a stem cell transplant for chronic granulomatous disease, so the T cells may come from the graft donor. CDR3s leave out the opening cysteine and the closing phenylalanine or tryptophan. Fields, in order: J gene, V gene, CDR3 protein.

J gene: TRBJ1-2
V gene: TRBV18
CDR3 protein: ASSPPVVSGYT

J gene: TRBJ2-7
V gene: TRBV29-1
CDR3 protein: SVEDTGSSYEQY

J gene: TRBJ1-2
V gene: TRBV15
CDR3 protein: ATSFGGGYGYT

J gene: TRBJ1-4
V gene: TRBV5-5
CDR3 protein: ASSFRGDATNEKLF

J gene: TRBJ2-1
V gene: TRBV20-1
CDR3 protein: SVPGLAGGSYNEQF

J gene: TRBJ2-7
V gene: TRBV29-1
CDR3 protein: SAWTGASYEQY

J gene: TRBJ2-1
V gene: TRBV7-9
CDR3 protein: ASSSTNQGSYNEQF

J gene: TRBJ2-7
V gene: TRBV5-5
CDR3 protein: ASSSNYEQY

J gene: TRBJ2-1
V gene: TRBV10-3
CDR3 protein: AIRIGTSGTHEQF

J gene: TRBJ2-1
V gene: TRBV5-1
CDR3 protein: ASSGSEGVSEQF

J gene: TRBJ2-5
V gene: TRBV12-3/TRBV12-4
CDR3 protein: ASSHSSVETQY

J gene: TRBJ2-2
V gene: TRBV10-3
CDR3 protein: AISEETSVRELF

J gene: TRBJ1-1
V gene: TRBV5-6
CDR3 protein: ASSLGTGAGDGTVNTEAF

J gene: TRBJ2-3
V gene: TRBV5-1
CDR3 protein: ASSPTGRAHADTQY

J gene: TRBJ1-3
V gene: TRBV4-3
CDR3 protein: ASSQFVGGTRNTIY

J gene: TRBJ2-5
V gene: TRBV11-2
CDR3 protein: ASKPLPGPLQETQY

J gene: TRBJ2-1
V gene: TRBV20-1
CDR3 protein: SACPVSEGPYNEQF

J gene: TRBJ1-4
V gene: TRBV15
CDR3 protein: ATSSRSATNEKLF

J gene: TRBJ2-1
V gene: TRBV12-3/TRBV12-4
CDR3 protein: ASSWVLGGNEQF

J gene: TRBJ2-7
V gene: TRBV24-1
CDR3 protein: ATSSGDYEQY

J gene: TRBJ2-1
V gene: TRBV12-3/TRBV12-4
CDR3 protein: ASSFSPNLGNEQF

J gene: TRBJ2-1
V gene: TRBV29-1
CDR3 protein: SARTSGAPYNEQF

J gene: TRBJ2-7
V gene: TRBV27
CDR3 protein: ASSPLLPDSSYEQY

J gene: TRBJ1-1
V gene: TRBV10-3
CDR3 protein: AISEGTEAF

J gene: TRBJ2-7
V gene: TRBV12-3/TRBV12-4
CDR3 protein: ASSSEGPSYEQY

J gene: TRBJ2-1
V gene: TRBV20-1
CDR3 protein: SASTWVGEQF

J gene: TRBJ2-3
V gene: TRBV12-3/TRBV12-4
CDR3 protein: ASSLSSGAADTQY

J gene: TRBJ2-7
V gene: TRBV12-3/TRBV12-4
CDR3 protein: ASSDSGRNEQY

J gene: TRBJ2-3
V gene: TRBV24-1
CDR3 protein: ATSGVAGNFIKSTDTQY

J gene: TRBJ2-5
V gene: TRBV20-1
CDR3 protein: SARPHVSQETQY

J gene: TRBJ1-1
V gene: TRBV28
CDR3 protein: ASRPWDSKNTEAF

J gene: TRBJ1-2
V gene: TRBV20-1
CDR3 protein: SARGDRGSNYGYT

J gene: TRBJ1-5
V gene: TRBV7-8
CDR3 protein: ASSRTEGRQPQH

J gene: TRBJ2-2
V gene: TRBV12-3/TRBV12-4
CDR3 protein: ASSNRGSGELF

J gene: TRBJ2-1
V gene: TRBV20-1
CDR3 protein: SASRASNEQF

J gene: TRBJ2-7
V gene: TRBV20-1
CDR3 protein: SASDRATYEQY

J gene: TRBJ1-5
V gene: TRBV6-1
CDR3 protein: ASSVVSKRSNQPQH

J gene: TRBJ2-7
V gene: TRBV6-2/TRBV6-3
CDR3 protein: ASSHGTSGRYEQY

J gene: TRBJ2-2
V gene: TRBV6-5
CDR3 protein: ASSSRGELF

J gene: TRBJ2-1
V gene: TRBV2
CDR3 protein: ASSEEVRLAGGYNEQF

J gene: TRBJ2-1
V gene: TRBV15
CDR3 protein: ATSRGSGSSYNEQF

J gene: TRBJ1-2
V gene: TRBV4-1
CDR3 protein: ASSQGIDGTYGYT

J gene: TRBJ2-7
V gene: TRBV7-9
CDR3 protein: ASSRMAVYEQY

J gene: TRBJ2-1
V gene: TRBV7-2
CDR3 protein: ASSPPGLVANEQF

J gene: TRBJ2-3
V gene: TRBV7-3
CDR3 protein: ASSRTSDGTQY